This TCR beta chain was sequenced for a study of T cells after somatic rescue of genetic block. Germline CDR1 and CDR2: SGDLS and YYNGEE. The CDR3 covers 15 residues. Trimming took 0 bases from V and 3 from J, leaving 9 bases between them. Profiled with immunoSEQ multiplex PCR; TCRdb holds only in-frame clones, not every one. The sample has 50,000 to 60,000 clones, approximately 96% seen once. The material sequenced was peripheral blood mononuclear cells (PBMCs). The chain joins TRBV9 to TRBJ2-2, with D perhaps matching TRBD1 (6 bases). This TCR was recovered from a child under two years old. The CDR3: CASSVGGPHTGELFF. The CDR3, as DNA: TGTGCCAGCAGCGTAGGGGGGCCGCACACCGGGGAGCTGTTTTTT.